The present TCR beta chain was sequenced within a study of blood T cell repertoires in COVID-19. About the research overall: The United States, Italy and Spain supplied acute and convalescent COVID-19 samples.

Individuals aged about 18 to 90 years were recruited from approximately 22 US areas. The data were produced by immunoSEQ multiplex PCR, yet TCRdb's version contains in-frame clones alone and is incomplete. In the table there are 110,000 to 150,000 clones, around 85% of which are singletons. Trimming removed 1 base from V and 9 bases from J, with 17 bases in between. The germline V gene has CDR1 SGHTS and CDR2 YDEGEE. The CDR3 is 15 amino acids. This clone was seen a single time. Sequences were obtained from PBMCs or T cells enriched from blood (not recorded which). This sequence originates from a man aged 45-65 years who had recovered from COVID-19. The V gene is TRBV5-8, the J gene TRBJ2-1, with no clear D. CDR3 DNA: TGTGCCAGCAGCTTGTCTATGTTAAGGCGGATTGAGCAGTTCTTC. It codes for CASSLSMLRRIEQFF.